The present T cell receptor (beta chain) was sequenced within a study of molecular identifiers for immune sequencing clone quantification. Study-wide results and limits: The share of molecules held by clones above 20 RNA copies was over 99% in effector cells and under 1% in naive cells.

TCRdb recomputed calls from the PCR reads with MiXCR, one row per CDR3 protein. The sample carries 490,000 or so distinct CDR3 sequences, about 21% recorded once. V gave up 4 bases and J gave up 7 bases; unmatched junction bases: 3. CDR3 length: 13 residues. From germline, CDR1 is DFQATT and CDR2 SNEGSKA (reference sequence). Details on this clonotype: As yet, its antigen is unknown.

The rearrangement joins TRBV20-1 to TRBJ1-6; 8 nucleotides align to TRBD1. The sample comprised naive CD8+ T cells from blood, with Jurkat cell RNA spiked in. The subset: FACS-sorted CD8+CD4-CCR7+CD45RA+ naive T cells. The clonotype was recovered from a human donor in good health. Some libraries in this study had Jurkat cell RNA spiked in. DNA of the CDR3: TGCAGTGCTAAGGACAGGGCGAATTCACCCCTCCACTTT. Protein sequence: CSAKDRANSPLHF.